Sequencing of this T cell receptor beta chain was carried out in a study of cytomegalovirus exposure and HLA in healthy donors. Turning to the study itself: An early data release held 79 million or so unique TCRs from HLA-typed donors.

The CDR3 is 13 amino acids. Trimming took 2 bases from V and 8 from J, leaving 11 bases between them. CDR1 and CDR2 from the germline V gene are MNHNS and SASEGT. PCR was performed using 60 Vbeta and 13 Jbeta primers. Profiled with immunoSEQ multiplex PCR; TCRdb holds only in-frame clones, not every one. The repertoire has more than 200,000 clones, about 80% of them found once; the top ten carry roughly 1.5%. Sequencing was done on a sample of PBMCs. The chain joins TRBV6-1 to TRBJ2-3; possible D gene TRBD2, 6 bases. The TCR sequence derives from a girl between 5 and 17 years old in good health and CMV-seronegative. The DNA of the CDR3 is TGTGCCAGCAGTGAAATGGGGGGAGCTACGCAGTATTTT. Amino acids: CASSEMGGATQYF.